The sequence of this T cell receptor beta chain was determined in a study of T cells in localized non-small cell lung cancer. Details on this clone: The antigen is undetermined.

General study findings and limits: Within adjacent lung there appeared a median approximately 57 of the top 100 tumor clones. A raised T cell density in blood coincided with lengthier overall survival. Maximal T cell clonality occurred in uninvolved adjacent lung, with tumor ranking below it.

V lost 4 bases and J 4 bases, leaving 13 bases between the germline ends. The CDR3 has 15 amino acids. Germline V gives CDR1 MGHRA, CDR2 YSYEKL. TCRdb keeps only in-frame clones here, not all; method: immunoSEQ multiplex PCR. The sample has more than 2,000 clones; 15% to 20% are singletons. The input for sequencing was lung tumor tissue, taken before any cancer treatment. The V and J genes are TRBV4-1 and TRBJ1-4; maybe TRBD1 (6 bases). The clonotype originates from a man between 40 and 70 years old with stage I squamous cell lung carcinoma. The CDR3 protein is CASSPQGGGNEKLFF. The CDR3 bases are TGCGCCAGCAGCCCACAGGGAGGCGGTAATGAAAAACTGTTTTTT.